The sequence of this T cell receptor (beta chain) was determined in a study of T cell responses to AZD1222 COVID-19 vaccine. Study-wide background: Second-dose schedules of about 4 or about 12 weeks were combined.

The V and J ends lost 6 bases and 5 bases respectively, with 13 bases between them. The CDR3 runs to 14 residues. CDR1 and CDR2 (germline): PRHDT, FYEKMQ (reference sequence). About this clone: Its cognate antigen is unknown.

Clones were read by immunoSEQ multiplex PCR, and TCRdb kept only the in-frame ones, dropping some. The table lists some 200,000 clones, 70% to 90% of them singletons, with under 8% in the top ten. Study findings and constraints: The study reported that nearly half of spike-specific TCRs target unmutated variant regions. Repertoires in all cases were sampled only once the peak T cell response had passed.

This specimen consisted of peripheral blood, obtained on day 0 of AZD1222 vaccination. The receptor was isolated from an adult in good health. V usage is TRBV13 and J usage is TRBJ1-4, with D unclear. CDR3 in DNA: TGTGCCAGCAGTTACCGGGATCACAATGAAAAACTGTTTTTT. Its protein is CASSYRDHNEKLFF.